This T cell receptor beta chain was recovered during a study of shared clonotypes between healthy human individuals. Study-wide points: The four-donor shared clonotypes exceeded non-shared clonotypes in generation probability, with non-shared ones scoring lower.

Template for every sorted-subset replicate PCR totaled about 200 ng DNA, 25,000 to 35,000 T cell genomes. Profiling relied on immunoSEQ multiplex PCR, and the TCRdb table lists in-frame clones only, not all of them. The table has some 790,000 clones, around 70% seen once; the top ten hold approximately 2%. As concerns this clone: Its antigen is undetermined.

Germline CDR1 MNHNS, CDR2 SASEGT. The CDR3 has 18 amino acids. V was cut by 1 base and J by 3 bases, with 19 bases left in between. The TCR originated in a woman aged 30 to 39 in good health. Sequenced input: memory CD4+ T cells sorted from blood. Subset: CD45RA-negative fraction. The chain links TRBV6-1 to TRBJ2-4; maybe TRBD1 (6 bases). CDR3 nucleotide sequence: TGTGCCAGCAGTGAAGTGGCAGGGGTTTCATGGGTCAAAAACATTCAGTACTTC. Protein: CASSEVAGVSWVKNIQYF.